A selection of T cell receptor beta chains follows, all from one sample in a study of T cell clonotyping in hematopoietic cell transplantation. Assay: immunoSEQ multiplex PCR; the TCRdb copy retains only in-frame clones and omits some. The repertoire holds roughly 8,000 clones, roughly 80% seen once, with approximately 5% in the top ten. The sequenced sample was peripheral blood mononuclear cells, obtained 180 days after allogeneic stem cell transplant. Receptors originate from a female patient between 50 and 59 years old who had an allogeneic stem cell transplant from an unrelated donor, so the T cells may come from the graft donor. Some clones in this sample may be carry-over from other donors' samples. CDR3s include the opening cysteine and the closing phenylalanine or tryptophan. The D gene is left open where the match is weak. Part of the rows lack a size; the others show once, few, many or a class for expanded clones.

.,.,TRBJ2-5,TRBV2,CASSEGLRGEETQYF,TGTGCCAGCAGTGAAGGTTTACGCGGGGAAGAGACCCAGTACTTC
.,.,TRBJ1-5,TRBV9,CASSVRAGGDQPQHF,TGTGCCAGCAGCGTACGGGCAGGCGGGGATCAGCCCCAGCATTTT
.,large,TRBJ1-5,TRBV19,CASSIGIQPQHF,TGTGCCAGTAGTATAGGGATTCAGCCCCAGCATTTT
TRBD2,.,TRBJ2-1,TRBV19,CASSMTSGKPGDEQFF,TGTGCCAGTAGTATGACTAGCGGAAAACCCGGGGATGAGCAGTTCTTC
.,.,TRBJ1-1,TRBV23-1,CASSQSGPGPATEAFF,TGCGCCAGCAGTCAATCTGGTCCGGGGCCGGCCACTGAAGCTTTCTTT
.,few,TRBJ1-3,TRBV9,CASSSSTGGNTIYF,TGTGCCAGCAGCTCCTCGACGGGTGGAAACACCATATATTTT
TRBD1,.,TRBJ1-4,TRBV9,CASSETGVVNEKLFF,TGTGCCAGCAGCGAGACAGGGGTGGTAAATGAAAAACTGTTTTTT
.,.,TRBJ1-1,TRBV4-1,CASSQAWSTENTEAFF,TGCGCCAGCAGCCAAGCTTGGAGTACGGAGAACACTGAAGCTTTCTTT
TRBD1,.,TRBJ1-5,TRBV5-4,CASSRWSGGSNQPQHF,TGTGCCAGCAGCCGGTGGTCAGGGGGGAGCAATCAGCCCCAGCATTTT
.,.,TRBJ2-7,TRBV28,CASSQGPYEQYF,TGTGCCAGCTCGCAGGGGCCCTACGAGCAGTACTTC
.,.,TRBJ2-7,TRBV19,CASSGGTPYEQYF,TGTGCCAGTAGTGGCGGGACCCCATACGAGCAGTACTTC
.,.,TRBJ1-2,TRBV6-5,CASRRRSGQTYGYTF,TGTGCCAGCAGAAGACGCAGCGGACAGACATATGGCTACACCTTC
.,few,TRBJ1-2,TRBV6-1,CASSEPGPWYGYTF,TGTGCCAGCAGTGAGCCGGGACCGTGGTATGGCTACACCTTC
TRBD1,.,TRBJ1-2,TRBV6-5,CASSYSRTGGLYGYTF,TGTGCCAGCAGTTACTCGAGGACAGGGGGTCTCTATGGCTACACCTTC
TRBD1,.,TRBJ2-1,TRBV6-5,CASSYSTGTGGNEQFF,TGTGCCAGCAGTTACTCGACAGGGACAGGTGGGAATGAGCAGTTCTTC
.,.,TRBJ1-4,TRBV4-1,CASNPRPPGGTNEKLFF,TGCGCCAGCAACCCCCGTCCCCCGGGGGGCACTAATGAAAAACTGTTTTTT
.,.,TRBJ1-1,TRBV7-8,CASSALRVNTEAFF,TGTGCCAGCAGCGCCCTCCGTGTTAACACTGAAGCTTTCTTT
TRBD2,.,TRBJ2-3,TRBV10-3,CAIMTSGNTDTQYF,TGTGCCATCATGACTAGCGGGAACACAGATACGCAGTATTTT
.,.,TRBJ2-3,TRBV5-1,CASSPGDPTDTQYF,TGCGCCAGCAGCCCGGGGGACCCCACAGATACGCAGTATTTT
.,.,TRBJ2-5,TRBV6-5,CASSYLGGQETQYF,TGTGCCAGCAGTTACCTTGGGGGCCAAGAGACCCAGTACTTC
.,.,TRBJ1-5,TRBV7-6,CASSLAGSDNQPQHF,TGTGCCAGCAGCTTAGCAGGGTCAGACAATCAGCCCCAGCATTTT
TRBD2,.,TRBJ2-2,TRBV7-2,CASTRASGFANTGELFF,TGTGCCAGCACCAGGGCTAGCGGCTTCGCAAACACCGGGGAGCTGTTTTTT
.,.,TRBJ1-2,TRBV28,CASRQTANYGYTF,TGTGCCAGCAGGCAGACAGCTAACTATGGCTACACCTTC
.,once,TRBJ1-1,TRBV4-2,CASSQRPFTEAFF,TGTGCCAGCAGCCAGCGACCGTTCACTGAAGCTTTCTTT
TRBD2,.,TRBJ2-1,TRBV10-3,CAISEPTSGSQGQFF,TGTGCCATCAGTGAACCGACTAGCGGGAGTCAAGGGCAGTTCTTC
.,.,TRBJ1-5,TRBV7-2,CASSSTLGWGNQPQHF,TGTGCCAGCAGCTCCACCCTAGGGTGGGGGAATCAGCCCCAGCATTTT
.,.,TRBJ2-5,TRBV5-6,CASSYRSNQETQYF,TGTGCCAGCAGCTACCGATCAAACCAAGAGACCCAGTACTTC
.,.,TRBJ1-1,TRBV5-1,CASRENTEAFF,TGCGCCAGCAGGGAGAACACTGAAGCTTTCTTT
.,.,TRBJ1-3,TRBV11-1,CASSLGDTIYF,TGTGCCAGCAGCTTGGGAGACACCATATATTTT
TRBD1,.,TRBJ1-6,TRBV30,CAFSTGNNNSPLHF,TGTGCCTTCTCGACAGGGAATAATAATTCACCCCTCCACTTT
.,.,TRBJ1-2,TRBV7-9,CASSLVGSYGYTF,TGTGCCAGCAGCTTAGTTGGGAGCTATGGCTACACCTTC
TRBD1,.,TRBJ1-5,TRBV19,CASSIGIIGTDNQPQHF,TGTGCCAGTAGTATAGGTATCATCGGGACAGACAATCAGCCCCAGCATTTT
TRBD1,.,TRBJ2-5,TRBV28,CASRGDRAFQETQYF,TGTGCCAGCAGGGGGGACAGGGCCTTCCAAGAGACCCAGTACTTC
TRBD2,.,TRBJ2-1,TRBV19,CASKGGLAGSNEQFF,TGTGCCAGTAAAGGAGGGCTAGCGGGATCAAATGAGCAGTTCTTC
.,.,TRBJ1-4,TRBV5-1,CASSLAGQFEKLFF,TGCGCCAGCAGCTTGGCGGGGCAGTTCGAAAAACTGTTTTTT
.,once,TRBJ1-1,TRBV25-1,CASSPMGTEAFF,TGTGCCAGCAGTCCGATGGGCACTGAAGCTTTCTTT
.,.,TRBJ2-7,TRBV4-2,CASSQDWGGLSYEQYF,TGTGCCAGCAGCCAAGATTGGGGCGGGCTCTCCTACGAGCAGTACTTC
.,.,TRBJ2-3,TRBV6-4,CASSDSGGATDTQYF,TGTGCCAGCAGTGACTCGGGGGGGGCCACAGATACGCAGTATTTT
TRBD1,.,TRBJ1-2,TRBV2,CASSGDRKAYGYTF,TGTGCCAGCAGTGGGGACAGGAAAGCTTATGGCTACACCTTC
.,.,TRBJ1-4,TRBV18,CASSQGSNEKLFF,TGTGCCAGTTCACAGGGCTCTAATGAAAAACTGTTTTTT
.,.,TRBJ1-1,TRBV2,CASSENFNTEAFF,TGTGCCAGCAGTGAGAATTTTAACACTGAAGCTTTCTTT
.,.,TRBJ1-1,TRBV19,CASSFTNTEAFF,TGTGCCAGTAGTTTTACGAACACTGAAGCTTTCTTT
TRBD1,.,TRBJ1-6,TRBV6-4,CASAKTGDNSPLHF,TGTGCCAGCGCAAAGACAGGGGACAATTCACCCCTCCACTTT
.,.,TRBJ2-2,TRBV30,CAWSYLNTGELFF,TGTGCCTGGAGTTACTTAAACACCGGGGAGCTGTTTTTT
TRBD1,.,TRBJ1-1,TRBV19,CASKVTGGWEAFF,TGTGCCAGTAAAGTTACAGGGGGCTGGGAAGCTTTCTTT